The present entry profiles one TCR beta chain with its context. The antigen it recognizes is unknown. No much larger clone exists at a distance of one base, and base qualities are not known. Reads for this sample came from an Illumina HiSeq 2500. Quantitative 5'-RACE with molecular barcodes was the method used to prepare the TCR beta libraries. The source study handled its data this way. A new computational method based on a probabilistic model of VDJ rearrangement was used to identify disease-linked TCR variants. TCRdb took the public reads, trimmed them with fastp at Q25, ran MiXCR for clone calling and kept in-frame beta chains. CDR3 protein duplicates are merged, each entry listing the most common genes and DNA. The V and J calls follow TCRdb's processing rather than the paper's. A total of about 200,000 distinct CDR3 sequences appear in this sample, about 7% of them only once. The ten largest account for approximately 15% of the sample.

This sample is drawn from a study of CD8 T cells in ankylosing spondylitis (dated by TCRdb to 2017 to 2019). With regard to the full study: T cell receptor beta repertoires were profiled in healthy donors and ankylosing spondylitis patients so that disease-linked TCR variants could be found. The full study cohort comprised approximately 23 ankylosing spondylitis patients and around 100 healthy donors. Samples of peripheral blood were taken, and for ankylosing spondylitis patients, synovial fluid was collected as well.

The germline V gene sets CDR1 to KGHSH and CDR2 to LQKENI. The CDR3, cysteine through phenylalanine, is 14 amino acids long. This entry keeps only the CDR3 DNA: 42 bases, framed from base 1. V is shortened by 3 bases, J by 3 bases, and the region joining them spans 12 bases. What the study reported, not specific to this receptor: Some of the motif variants had been reported before in the synovial fluid and blood of reactive arthritis patients, a finding that suggests common disease-initiation mechanisms. The disease-linked clones were reported to be significantly enriched in matched synovial fluid samples from ankylosing spondylitis patients. In peripheral blood, the disease-linked clones were found at relatively low frequencies and had a CD8+ phenotype. A TCR beta motif made up of eight or nine highly homologous amino acid variants appeared to be characteristic of blood from ankylosing spondylitis patients.

Source material: blood, either unsorted or a sorted T cell fraction (not recorded which). This TCR was recovered from a male donor with ankylosing spondylitis. This receptor chain uses TRBV18 and TRBJ2-7; the D gene is possibly TRBD1 or TRBD2, each agreeing over 5 bases. The sequence in DNA is TGTGCCAGCTCACCCCGGGACGGCTACTACGAGCAGTACTTC. Its amino acids are CASSPRDGYYEQYF.